The 24 T cell receptor beta chains below were found in one sample sequenced in a study of OX40 agonist ivuxolimab in advanced cancers. Generated by immunoSEQ multiplex PCR, the TCRdb table keeps only in-frame clones and is missing some. The data contain some 50,000 clones, more than 75% of them singletons. This sample comprised CD4+ or CD8+ T cells sorted from blood, obtained in a trial of the OX40 agonist ivuxolimab. All receptors derive from an adult with an advanced solid tumor such as melanoma, head and neck, liver or kidney cancer.

The chain has TRBV18 and TRBJ1-1; D is perhaps TRBD1 (5 bases). Germline V gives CDR1 KGHSH, CDR2 LQKENI. V lost 3 bases and J 4 bases, leaving 15 bases between the germline ends. The length of the CDR3 is 15 residues. CDR3 DNA sequence: TGTGCCAGCTCACCTGGACTGGGGGAAGGCACTGAAGCTTTCTTT. As protein: CASSPGLGEGTEAFF.

This rearrangement joins TRBV27 to TRBJ2-7, with 7 bases that match TRBD1. Trimming took 5 bases from V and 2 from J; bases not matched to a gene: 6. The CDR3 spans 14 residues. The germline CDR1 and CDR2 sequences are MNHEY and SMNVEV (reference sequence). CDR3 sequence: CASSPQGSAYEQYF. The CDR3 DNA reads TGTGCCAGCAGTCCACAGGGGTCGGCCTACGAGCAGTACTTC.

This chain joins TRBV9 and TRBJ2-1, with 12 bases matching TRBD2. This CDR3 has 17 residues. V lost 0 bases to trimming and J lost 10 bases; unmatched junction nucleotides: 11. In germline, CDR1 is SGDLS, CDR2 YYNGEE. CDR3 loop: CASSVVDIGLAGGEQFF. The CDR3 nucleotides read TGTGCCAGCAGCGTAGTAGATATAGGGCTAGCGGGAGGGGAGCAGTTCTTC.

V and J are TRBV7-2 and TRBJ2-7; 9 nucleotides line up with TRBD1. The V gene's germline CDR1 is SGHTA and CDR2 FQGNSA. With 5 bases clipped from V and 5 bases from J, the junction kept 10 bases outside the gene matches. The length of the CDR3 is 15 residues. The DNA of the CDR3 is TGTGCCAGCAGCCCAATGGGACAGGGTGTACACGAGCAGTACTTC. It yields the protein CASSPMGQGVHEQYF.

The chain is built from TRBV9 and TRBJ1-1, with 9 bases fitting TRBD1. The ends lost 3 bases at V and 1 base at J; junction bases unmatched: 10. There are 17 residues in the CDR3. Germline loops: CDR1 SGDLS, CDR2 YYNGEE. Here the CDR3 reads CASSAWTGEVWNTEAFF. CDR3 DNA: TGTGCCAGCAGCGCCTGGACAGGGGAAGTTTGGAACACTGAAGCTTTCTTT.

The gene calls are TRBV4-2 and TRBJ2-2; no reliable D call. This CDR3 contains 14 residues. Germline lookup yields CDR1 LGHNA and CDR2 YNFKEQ. The V end lost 0 bases, the J end lost 2 bases, and 4 bases lay between the germline ends. The CDR3: CASSQDRNTGELFF. The DNA for the CDR3 is TGTGCCAGCAGCCAAGATCGTAACACCGGGGAGCTGTTTTTT.

The chain employs TRBV27 and TRBJ2-1; tentatively, D is TRBD2 (5 bases). The CDR3 spans 16 residues. Germline CDR1 and CDR2: MNHEY and SMNVEV (reference sequence). V was clipped by 5 bases and J by 7 bases, with 21 bases between them. DNA of the CDR3: TGTGCCAGCAGTGCCCCGGACTCGCTCCGGGTGAATGAGCAGTTCTTC. This encodes CASSAPDSLRVNEQFF.

The chain recombines TRBV14 with TRBJ1-1; D not certain. Trimming stripped 0 bases from V and 3 bases from J, with 11 bases between. The CDR3 runs to 15 residues. Germline CDR1 and CDR2: SGHDN and FVKESK. For the CDR3, the DNA is TGTGCCAGCAGCCAAGACGCCCGGGGTTACACTGAAGCTTTCTTT. It codes for CASSQDARGYTEAFF.

The chain carries TRBV7-8 and TRBJ1-1; no clear D. Per germline, CDR1 SGHVS and CDR2 FQNEAQ. Trimming pared 3 bases from V and 1 base from J, leaving 6 bases between. The CDR3 runs 13 residues. CDR3 nucleotides: TGTGCCAGCAGCTTTGGACGGAACACTGAAGCTTTCTTT. It yields the protein CASSFGRNTEAFF.

This sequence joins TRBV27 and TRBJ2-3; unclear D gene. This CDR3 comprises 14 residues. Germline CDR1 is MNHEY and CDR2 is SMNVEV (reference sequence). Between the trimmed V and J ends, which lost 7 bases and 0 bases, there was a span of 11 bases. The chain's CDR3 is CASKASSSTDTQYF. CDR3 nucleotides: TGTGCCAGCAAGGCCAGCTCAAGCACAGATACGCAGTATTTT.

V is TRBV28 and J is TRBJ1-5; 7 bases are shared with TRBD1. The CDR3 is 16 amino acids. CDR1 MDHEN and CDR2 SYDVKM come from the germline V gene. The trim removed 4 bases at V and 0 bases at J, leaving 6 bases unmatched. The CDR3 spells CASSSVQGTSNQPQHF. CDR3 coding DNA: TGTGCCAGCAGTTCCGTACAGGGGACTAGCAATCAGCCCCAGCATTTT.

CDR3 amino acids: CASGFSGANVLTF. CDR3 DNA sequence: TGTGCTAGTGGGTTCTCTGGGGCCAACGTCCTGACTTTC. The chain recombines TRBV12-5 with TRBJ2-6, with D unresolved. The V gene lost 6 bases and the J gene lost 0 bases, with 3 bases spanning the gap. The germline V gene encodes CDR1 LGHNT and CDR2 FRNRAP. The CDR3 sequence is 13 residues long.

The chain joins TRBV6-5 to TRBJ1-3; D uncertain. Germline V gene sequence: CDR1 MNHEY, CDR2 SVGAGI. V was clipped by 6 bases and J by 0 bases, with 9 bases between them. This CDR3 is built from 14 residues. The CDR3 protein is CASRTPDSGNTIYF. The CDR3 DNA reads as TGTGCCAGCAGGACACCCGACTCTGGAAACACCATATATTTT.

The chain employs TRBV5-4 and TRBJ1-6; no clear D. Germline values: CDR1 SGHNT, CDR2 YYREEE (reference sequence). This CDR3 spans 13 amino acids. Trimming removed 9 bases from V and 5 bases from J, with 12 bases in between. CDR3 nucleotide sequence: TGTGCCACCAGTGGTCCGGATAATTCACCCCTCCACTTT. The encoded protein is CATSGPDNSPLHF. Filled out from reference TRBV5-4 and TRBJ1-6, the complete variable domain reads ETGVTQSPTHLIKTRGQQVTLRCSSQSGHNTVSWYQQALGQGPQFIFQYYREEENGRGNFPPRFSGLQFPNYSSELNVNALELDDSALYLCATSGPDNSPLHFGNGTRLTVT.

The genes are TRBV20-1 and TRBJ2-5; possible D gene TRBD2, 6 bases. CDR3 length: 11 amino acids. The germline V and J ends were trimmed by 3 bases and 4 bases, with 6 bases remaining between them. Germline V gene sequence: CDR1 DFQATT, CDR2 SNEGSKA (reference sequence). CDR3 sequence: CSARGGETQYF. The DNA for the CDR3 is TGCAGTGCTAGGGGGGGAGAGACCCAGTACTTC.

The V call is TRBV7-2, the J call TRBJ2-7; tentatively, D is TRBD2 (5 bases). Germline CDR1 is SGHTA and CDR2 is FQGNSA. V lost 1 base and J lost 2, with 9 bases in between. The CDR3 length is 14 residues. This CDR3 is CASSLDAGAYEQYF. In DNA form, the CDR3 reads TGTGCCAGCAGCTTAGACGCGGGTGCCTACGAGCAGTACTTC.

V is TRBV29-1 and J is TRBJ2-3, with a weak D call TRBD1 (6 bases). Germline V gives CDR1 SQVTM, CDR2 ANQGSEA. Deletions cut 5 bases from V and 1 base from J, with 13 bases between. The CDR3 has 14 amino acids. This chain's CDR3 is CSVMYRVGTDTQYF. The CDR3 DNA reads TGCAGCGTTATGTACAGGGTCGGCACAGATACGCAGTATTTT.

The V and J genes are TRBV28 and TRBJ1-2; no definite D call. The V end lost 2 bases, the J end lost 4 bases, and 8 bases lay between the germline ends. Germline CDR1 and CDR2: MDHEN and SYDVKM. CDR3 length equals 13 residues. The CDR3 DNA follows: TGTGCCAGCAGTTTAAAGCCTTCCTATGGCTACACCTTC. This gives the protein CASSLKPSYGYTF.

This clone turned up a few times. This rearrangement joins TRBV19 to TRBJ1-1; D not certain. CDR1 LNHDA and CDR2 SQIVND come from the germline V gene (reference sequence). Trimming removed 2 bases at V and 1 base at J, with 11 bases between. This CDR3 contains 15 residues. This CDR3 is CASSIIGGKNTEAFF. The CDR3 DNA is TGTGCCAGTAGTATAATAGGAGGGAAGAACACTGAAGCTTTCTTT.

This sequence joins TRBV2 and TRBJ1-5; D gene ambiguous. This CDR3 region has 14 residues. Trimming stripped 1 base from V and 6 bases from J, with 10 bases between. Germline V gene lookup returns CDR1 SNHLY and CDR2 FYNNEI. The chain's CDR3 is CASSEGAPGQPQHF. DNA for the CDR3: TGTGCCAGCAGTGAAGGGGCCCCCGGTCAGCCCCAGCATTTT.

This chain links TRBV6-6 with TRBJ2-3, with a tentative D call TRBD1 (5 bases). CDR3 length: 15 residues. V dropped 0 bases and J dropped 6 bases, with 13 bases sitting between them. Germline-derived CDR1 and CDR2 are MNHNY and SVGAGI (reference sequence). The CDR3 DNA reads as TGTGCCAGCAGTTACTCTGGCTACCCAGGGGATACGCAGTATTTT. It yields the protein CASSYSGYPGDTQYF.

The chain recombines TRBV18 with TRBJ1-3; D gene ambiguous. Germline loops: CDR1 KGHSH, CDR2 LQKENI. V was cut by 1 base and J by 1 base, with 2 bases left in between. CDR3 length equals 13 residues. CDR3 residues: CASSPRSGNTIYF. CDR3 bases: TGTGCCAGCTCACCACGGTCTGGAAACACCATATATTTT.

The chain joins TRBV9 to TRBJ2-3; 10 bases are shared with TRBD2. CDR3 length equals 15 residues. Trimming cost V 4 bases and J 1 base; bases outside gene matches: 3. CDR1 is SGDLS, CDR2 YYNGEE, per germline. The CDR3 DNA reads TGTGCCAGCAGCCCAACTAGCGGGGGCACAGATACGCAGTATTTT. This codes for CASSPTSGGTDTQYF.

The V gene is TRBV9, the J gene TRBJ2-1, with D uncertain. This CDR3 region has 15 residues. Trimming took off 0 bases at V and 0 bases at J, with 7 bases between the two ends. Germline V lookup: CDR1 SGDLS, CDR2 YYNGEE. This chain's CDR3 is CASSVGVSSYNEQFF. Here the CDR3 DNA reads TGTGCCAGCAGCGTAGGGGTGAGCTCCTACAATGAGCAGTTCTTC.